This entry concerns a single T cell receptor beta chain. Germline loops: CDR1 MNHEY, CDR2 SVGAGI. Unmatched junction bases numbered 8, after V lost 0 bases and J lost 7 bases. The CDR3 runs to 16 residues. This specimen comes from a study of T cell changes during pregnancy in multiple sclerosis. Clones were sequenced by immunoSEQ multiplex PCR, and TCRdb holds only the in-frame ones, with some missing. The sample includes approximately 50,000 clones, roughly nine tenths of them seen just once. This chain uses TRBV6-5 with TRBJ2-1; 8 positions agree with TRBD2. Here the sequenced sample was CD8+ T cells from peripheral blood mononuclear cells, taken after pregnancy. This receptor was taken from a female donor with multiple sclerosis, enrolled in a pregnancy study. CDR3 nucleotide sequence: TGTGCCAGCAGTTACTCGATACGGGGGGGTTCTAATGAGCAGTTCTTC. As protein: CASSYSIRGGSNEQFF.